This section outlines one T cell receptor (beta chain) sequence together with its context. Antigen specificity is unknown. The data were obtained in a study of response to subunit inactivated influenza vaccine. TCRdb independently ran MiXCR on the RT-PCR reads; one entry per CDR3 protein. This sample has about 780,000 distinct CDR3 sequences, with approximately 18% found just once. Trimming pared 3 bases from V and 7 bases from J, leaving 7 bases between. The CDR3 spans 13 residues. Germline V CDR1 and CDR2: SGHTA, FQGTGA. Study observations and caveats: The authors offered the suggestion that each seasonal influenza vaccination recruits few new T cells.

This clonotype was obtained from a man aged 45-65 years who received an inactivated influenza vaccine. Material: PBMCs from blood, obtained 5 days after vaccination. The rearrangement uses TRBV7-3 and TRBJ1-6; unclear D gene. The CDR3 sequence: CASSLVENSPLHF. In DNA, the CDR3 is TGTGCCAGCAGCTTGGTAGAGAATTCACCCCTCCACTTT.